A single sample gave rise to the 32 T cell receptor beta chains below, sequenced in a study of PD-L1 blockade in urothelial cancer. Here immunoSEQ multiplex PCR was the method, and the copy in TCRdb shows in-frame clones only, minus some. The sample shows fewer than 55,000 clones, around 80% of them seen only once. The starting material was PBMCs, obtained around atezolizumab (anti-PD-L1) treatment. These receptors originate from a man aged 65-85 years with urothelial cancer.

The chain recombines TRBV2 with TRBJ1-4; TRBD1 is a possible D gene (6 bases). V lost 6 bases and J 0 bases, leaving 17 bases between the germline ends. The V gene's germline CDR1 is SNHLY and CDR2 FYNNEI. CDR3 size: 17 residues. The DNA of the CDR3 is TGTGCCAGCAGGGGACACCCAGGAATTGCAACTAATGAAAAACTGTTTTTT. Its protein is CASRGHPGIATNEKLFF. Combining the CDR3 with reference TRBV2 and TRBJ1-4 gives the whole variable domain EPEVTQTPSHQVTQMGQEVILRCVPISNHLYFYWYRQILGQKVEFLVSFYNNEISEKSEIFDDQFSVERPDGSNFTLKIRSTKLEDSAMYFCASRGHPGIATNEKLFFGSGTQLSVL.

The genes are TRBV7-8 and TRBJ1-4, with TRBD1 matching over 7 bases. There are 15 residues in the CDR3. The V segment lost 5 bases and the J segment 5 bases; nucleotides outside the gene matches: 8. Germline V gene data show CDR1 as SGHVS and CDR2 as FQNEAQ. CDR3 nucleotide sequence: TGTGCCAGCAGCACAACCGGGACAGCAAATGAAAAACTGTTTTTT. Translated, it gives CASSTTGTANEKLFF.

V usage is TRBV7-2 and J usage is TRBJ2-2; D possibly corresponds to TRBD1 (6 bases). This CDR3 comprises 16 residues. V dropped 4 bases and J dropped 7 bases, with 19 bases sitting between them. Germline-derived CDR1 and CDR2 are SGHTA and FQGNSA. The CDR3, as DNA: TGTGCCAGCAGCTCTCCCGGGGACACCAGGGGCGGGGAGCTGTTTTTT. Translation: CASSSPGDTRGGELFF.

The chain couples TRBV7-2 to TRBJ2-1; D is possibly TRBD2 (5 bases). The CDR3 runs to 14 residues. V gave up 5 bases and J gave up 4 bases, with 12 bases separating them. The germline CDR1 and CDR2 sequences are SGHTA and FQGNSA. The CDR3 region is CASSPRRGYNEQFF. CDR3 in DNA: TGTGCCAGCAGCCCCCGACGAGGGTACAATGAGCAGTTCTTC.

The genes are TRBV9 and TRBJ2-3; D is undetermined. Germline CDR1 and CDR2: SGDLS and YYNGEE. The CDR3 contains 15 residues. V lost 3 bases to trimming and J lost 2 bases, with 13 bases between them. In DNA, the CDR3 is TGTGCCAGCAGCGCCACCGAACGAGCCACAGATACGCAGTATTTT. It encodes CASSATERATDTQYF.

CDR3 region: CASSSSGSYEQYF. In DNA form, the CDR3 reads TGTGCCAGCAGCTCTAGCGGGAGTTACGAGCAGTACTTC. V gene TRBV7-2 combines with J gene TRBJ2-7; 10 bases map to TRBD2. This CDR3 comprises 13 residues. The junction had 1 base not matched to a gene; V was cut back by 4 bases and J by 4 bases. Germline V gene sequence: CDR1 SGHTA, CDR2 FQGNSA. Full variable domain (missing parts from reference TRBV7-2 and TRBJ2-7): GAGVSQSPSNKVTEKGKDVELRCDPISGHTALYWYRQSLGQGLEFLIYFQGNSAPDKSGLPSDRFSAERTGGSVSTLTIQRTQQEDSAVYLCASSSSGSYEQYFGPGTRLTVT.

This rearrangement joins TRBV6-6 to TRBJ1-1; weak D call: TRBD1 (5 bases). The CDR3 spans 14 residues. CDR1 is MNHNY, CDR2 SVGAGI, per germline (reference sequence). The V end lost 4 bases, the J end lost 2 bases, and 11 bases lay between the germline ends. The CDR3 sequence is CASSLTQGNTEAFF. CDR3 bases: TGTGCCAGCAGTTTGACCCAGGGTAACACTGAAGCTTTCTTT.

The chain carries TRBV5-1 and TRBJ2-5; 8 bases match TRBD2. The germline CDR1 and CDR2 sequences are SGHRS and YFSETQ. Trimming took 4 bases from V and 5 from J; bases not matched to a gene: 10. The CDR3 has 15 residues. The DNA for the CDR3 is TGCGCCAGCAGCCTTATCGGGGGGGCAGGGGAGACCCAGTACTTC. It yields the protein CASSLIGGAGETQYF.

The CDR3 loop is CASSLSTSGPQETQYF. Here the CDR3 DNA reads TGCGCCAGCAGCTTGTCGACTAGCGGCCCCCAAGAGACCCAGTACTTC. The chain has TRBV5-1 and TRBJ2-5; TRBD2 matches at 9 bases. This CDR3 comprises 16 residues. V trimming: 1 base; J trimming: 1 base; junction bases outside the gene matches: 5. Germline values: CDR1 SGHRS, CDR2 YFSETQ.

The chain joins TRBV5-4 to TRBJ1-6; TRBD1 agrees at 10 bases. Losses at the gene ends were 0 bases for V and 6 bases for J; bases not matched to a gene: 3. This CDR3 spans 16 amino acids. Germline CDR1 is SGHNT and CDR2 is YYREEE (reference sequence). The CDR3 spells CASSLGQGARNSPLHF. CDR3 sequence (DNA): TGTGCCAGCAGCTTGGGACAGGGGGCGCGTAATTCACCCCTCCACTTT.

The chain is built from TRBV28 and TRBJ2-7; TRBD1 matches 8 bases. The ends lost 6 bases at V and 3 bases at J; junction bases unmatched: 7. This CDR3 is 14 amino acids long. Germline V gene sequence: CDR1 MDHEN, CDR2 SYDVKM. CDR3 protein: CASSDRDRRYEQYF. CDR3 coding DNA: TGTGCCAGCAGCGATCGGGACAGGCGCTACGAGCAGTACTTC. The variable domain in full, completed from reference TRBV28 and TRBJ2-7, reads DVKVTQSSRYLVKRTGEKVFLECVQDMDHENMFWYRQDPGLGLRLIYFSYDVKMKEKGDIPEGYSVSREKKERFSLILESASTNQTSMYLCASSDRDRRYEQYFGPGTRLTVT.

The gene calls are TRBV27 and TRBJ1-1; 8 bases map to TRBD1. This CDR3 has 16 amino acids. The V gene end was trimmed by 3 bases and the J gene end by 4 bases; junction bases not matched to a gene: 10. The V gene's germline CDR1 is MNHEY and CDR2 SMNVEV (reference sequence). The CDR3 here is CASSLRQGFVGTEAFF. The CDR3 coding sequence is TGTGCCAGCAGTTTGCGACAGGGGTTTGTGGGCACTGAAGCTTTCTTT.

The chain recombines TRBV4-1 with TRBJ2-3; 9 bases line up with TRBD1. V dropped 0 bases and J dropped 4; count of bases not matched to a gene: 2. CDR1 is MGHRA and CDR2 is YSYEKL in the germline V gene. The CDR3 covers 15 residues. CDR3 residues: CASSQEGQGADTQYF. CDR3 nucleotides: TGCGCCAGCAGCCAAGAGGGACAGGGAGCAGATACGCAGTATTTT.

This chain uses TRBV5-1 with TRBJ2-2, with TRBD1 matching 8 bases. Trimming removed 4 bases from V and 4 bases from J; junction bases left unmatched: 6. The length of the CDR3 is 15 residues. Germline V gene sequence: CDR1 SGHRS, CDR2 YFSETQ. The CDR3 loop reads CASSTGGRGTGELFF. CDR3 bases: TGCGCCAGCAGCACAGGGGGGCGCGGCACCGGGGAGCTGTTTTTT.

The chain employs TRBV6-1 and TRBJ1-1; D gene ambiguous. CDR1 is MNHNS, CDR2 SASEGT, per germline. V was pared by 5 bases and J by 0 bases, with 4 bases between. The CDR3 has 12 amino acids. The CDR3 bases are TGTGCCAGCAGTACGGTGAACACTGAAGCTTTCTTT. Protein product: CASSTVNTEAFF.

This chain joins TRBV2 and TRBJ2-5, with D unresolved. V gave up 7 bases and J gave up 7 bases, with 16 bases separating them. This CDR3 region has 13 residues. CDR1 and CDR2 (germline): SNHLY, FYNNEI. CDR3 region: CASMGSRIGTQYF. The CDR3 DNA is TGTGCCAGCATGGGCAGCCGTATCGGGACCCAGTACTTC.

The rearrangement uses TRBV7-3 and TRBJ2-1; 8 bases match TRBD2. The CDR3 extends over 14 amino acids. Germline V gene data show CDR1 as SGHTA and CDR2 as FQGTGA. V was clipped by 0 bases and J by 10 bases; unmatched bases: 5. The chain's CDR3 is CASSLTAGVGEQFF. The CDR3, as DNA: TGTGCCAGCAGCTTAACAGCGGGGGTGGGAGAGCAGTTCTTC.

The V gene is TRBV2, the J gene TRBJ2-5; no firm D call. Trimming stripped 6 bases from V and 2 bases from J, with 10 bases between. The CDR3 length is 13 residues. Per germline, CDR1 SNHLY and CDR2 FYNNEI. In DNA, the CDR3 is TGTGCCAGCAGCCTTTTTACTCAAGAGACCCAGTACTTC. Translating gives CASSLFTQETQYF.

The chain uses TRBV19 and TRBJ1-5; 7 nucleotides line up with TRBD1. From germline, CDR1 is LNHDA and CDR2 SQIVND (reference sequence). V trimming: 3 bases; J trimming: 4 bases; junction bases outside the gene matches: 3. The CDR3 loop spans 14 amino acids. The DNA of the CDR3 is TGTGCCAGTAGTATTTCACAGGGGAATCAGCCCCAGCATTTT. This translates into CASSISQGNQPQHF.

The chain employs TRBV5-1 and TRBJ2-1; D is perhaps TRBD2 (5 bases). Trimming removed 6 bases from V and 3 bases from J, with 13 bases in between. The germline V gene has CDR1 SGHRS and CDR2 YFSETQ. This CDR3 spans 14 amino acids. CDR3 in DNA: TGCGCCAGCACCTCCGGACTTATCTACAATGAGCAGTTCTTC. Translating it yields CASTSGLIYNEQFF.

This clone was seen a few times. The CDR3 DNA is TGTGCCAGCAGTTCACTCAACCCTCCTAAAAATGAGCAGTTCTTC. This gives the protein CASSSLNPPKNEQFF. The chain combines TRBV27 with TRBJ2-1; D is undetermined. Germline-derived CDR1 and CDR2 are MNHEY and SMNVEV (reference sequence). V dropped 4 bases and J dropped 7 bases, with 17 bases sitting between them. The CDR3 is 15 amino acids.

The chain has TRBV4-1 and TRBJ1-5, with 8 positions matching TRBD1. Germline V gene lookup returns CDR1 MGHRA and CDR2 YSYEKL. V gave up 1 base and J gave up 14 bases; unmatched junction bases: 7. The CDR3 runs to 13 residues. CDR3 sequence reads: CASSQGGGQEKHF. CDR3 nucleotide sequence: TGCGCCAGCAGCCAAGGCGGGGGACAGGAGAAGCATTTT.

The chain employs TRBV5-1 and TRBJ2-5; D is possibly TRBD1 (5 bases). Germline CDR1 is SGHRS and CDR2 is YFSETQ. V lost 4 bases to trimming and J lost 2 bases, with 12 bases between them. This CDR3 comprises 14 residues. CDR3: CASSGGALQETQYF. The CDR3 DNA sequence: TGCGCCAGCAGCGGTGGGGCCCTACAAGAGACCCAGTACTTC. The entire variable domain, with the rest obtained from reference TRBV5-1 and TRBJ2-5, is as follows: KAGVTQTPRYLIKTRGQQVTLSCSPISGHRSVSWYQQTPGQGLQFLFEYFSETQRNKGNFPGRFSGRQFSNSRSEMNVSTLELGDSALYLCASSGGALQETQYFGPGTRLLVL.

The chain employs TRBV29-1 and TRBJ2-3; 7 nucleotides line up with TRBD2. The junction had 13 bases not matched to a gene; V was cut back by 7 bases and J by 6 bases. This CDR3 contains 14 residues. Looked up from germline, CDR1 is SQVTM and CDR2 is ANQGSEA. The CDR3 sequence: CSARASLSGDTQYF. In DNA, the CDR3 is TGCAGCGCCCGCGCGAGCCTTAGCGGGGATACGCAGTATTTT.

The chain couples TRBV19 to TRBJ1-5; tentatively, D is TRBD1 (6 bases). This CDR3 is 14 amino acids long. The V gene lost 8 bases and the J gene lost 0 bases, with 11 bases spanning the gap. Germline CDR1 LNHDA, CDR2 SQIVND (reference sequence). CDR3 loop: CASFDRHSNQPQHF. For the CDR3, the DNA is TGTGCCAGTTTTGACAGGCATAGCAATCAGCCCCAGCATTTT.

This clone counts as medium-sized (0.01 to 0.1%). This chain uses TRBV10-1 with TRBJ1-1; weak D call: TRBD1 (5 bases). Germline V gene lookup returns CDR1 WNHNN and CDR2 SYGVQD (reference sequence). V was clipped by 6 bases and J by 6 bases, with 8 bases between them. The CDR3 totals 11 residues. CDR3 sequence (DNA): TGCGCCAGCAGGGGACTCGCTGAAGCTTTCTTT. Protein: CASRGLAEAFF.

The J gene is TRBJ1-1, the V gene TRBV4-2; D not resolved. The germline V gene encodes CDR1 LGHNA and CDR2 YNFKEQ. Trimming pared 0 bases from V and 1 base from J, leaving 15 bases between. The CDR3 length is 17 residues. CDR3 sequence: CASSQERLVTPNTEAFF. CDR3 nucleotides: TGTGCCAGCAGCCAAGAACGCCTCGTTACACCGAACACTGAAGCTTTCTTT.

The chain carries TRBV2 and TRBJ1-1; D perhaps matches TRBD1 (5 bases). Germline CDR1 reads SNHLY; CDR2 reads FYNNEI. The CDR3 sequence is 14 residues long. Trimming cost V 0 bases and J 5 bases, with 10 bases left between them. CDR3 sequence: CASSEARGGTEAFF. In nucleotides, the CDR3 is TGTGCCAGCAGTGAAGCGCGGGGGGGGACTGAAGCTTTCTTT.

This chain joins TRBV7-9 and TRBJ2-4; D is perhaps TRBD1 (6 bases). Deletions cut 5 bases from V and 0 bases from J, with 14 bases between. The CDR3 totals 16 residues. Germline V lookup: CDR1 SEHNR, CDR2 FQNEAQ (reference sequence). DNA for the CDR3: TGTGCCAGCAGCGCCCGGGACACCATAGCCAAAAACATTCAGTACTTC. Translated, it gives CASSARDTIAKNIQYF.

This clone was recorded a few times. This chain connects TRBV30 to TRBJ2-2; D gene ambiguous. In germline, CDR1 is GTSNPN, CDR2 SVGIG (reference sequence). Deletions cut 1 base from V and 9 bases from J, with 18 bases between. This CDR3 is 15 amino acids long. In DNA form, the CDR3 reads TGTGCCTGGAGTGAAGATTCTAATCCAGGAAGGGAGCTGTTTTTT. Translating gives CAWSEDSNPGRELFF.

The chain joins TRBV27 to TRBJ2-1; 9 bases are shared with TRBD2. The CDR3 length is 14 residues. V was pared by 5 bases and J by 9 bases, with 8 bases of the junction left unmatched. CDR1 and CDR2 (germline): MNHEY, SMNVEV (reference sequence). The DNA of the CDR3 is TGTGCCAGCAGTAAAGCGGGGGGCTGGGTTGAGCAGTTCTTC. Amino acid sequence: CASSKAGGWVEQFF.

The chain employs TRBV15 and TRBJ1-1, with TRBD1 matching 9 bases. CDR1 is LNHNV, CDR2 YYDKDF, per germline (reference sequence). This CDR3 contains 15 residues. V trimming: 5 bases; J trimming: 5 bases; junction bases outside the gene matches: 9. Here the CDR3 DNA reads TGTGCCACCAGCGGGGGGGGACAGGGTGGAACTGAAGCTTTCTTT. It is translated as CATSGGGQGGTEAFF.